This T cell receptor beta chain was captured in a study of cytomegalovirus exposure and HLA in healthy donors. V lost 3 bases to trimming and J lost 4 bases; unmatched junction nucleotides: 7. Germline V gene data show CDR1 as ENHRY and CDR2 as SYGVKD. CDR3 size: 15 residues. The primer mix had 60 Vbeta and 13 Jbeta primers. Produced via immunoSEQ multiplex PCR; TCRdb's table is partial and in-frame only. Of around 36,000 clones in the sample, approximately 80% are singletons; the top ten hold approximately 8.5%. General observations from the study: Productive rates of about 87% or about 30% were seen for most TCR beta V segments in an earlier analysis. In vitro assays verified that a few CMV-associated chains recognized CMV antigens specifically.

As regards this clone: Its target is unknown.

The receptor was derived from a middle-aged woman in good health and CMV-seronegative. The sequenced sample consisted of PBMCs. V gene TRBV10-3 combines with J gene TRBJ2-5; the match to TRBD1 covers 8 bases. CDR3: CAISEMGQEGETQYF. DNA of the CDR3: TGTGCCATCAGTGAAATGGGACAGGAAGGAGAGACCCAGTACTTC.